These 3 T cell receptor beta chains were all obtained from the same sample, sequenced in a study of cytomegalovirus exposure and HLA in healthy donors (dated 2017 in TCRdb). Libraries were prepared through the immunoSEQ multiplex PCR assay. The clones in this table, taken by TCRdb from immuneACCESS, are in-frame only. Not every clone is retained; where verified, under half of the shortfall comes from an unresolved V gene, and the cause of the rest is unknown. This sample gives 89,000 or so clones in total; about 94% of them show up just once. The ten largest make up approximately 1.1% of the sample. Sequencing was performed on PBMCs. These receptors originate from a woman under 40 in good health and CMV-seropositive.

The V gene is TRBV7-9, the J gene TRBJ1-5; maybe TRBD1 (6 bases). Germline V gives CDR1 SEHNR, CDR2 FQNEAQ (reference sequence). The CDR3 totals 14 residues. V was pared by 4 bases and J by 5 bases, with 12 bases between. The CDR3 is CASSYGQTDQPQHF. The CDR3 DNA follows: TGTGCCAGCAGCTACGGACAGACGGATCAGCCCCAGCATTTT.

The chain employs TRBV19 and TRBJ2-1; D is unresolved. Looked up from germline, CDR1 is LNHDA and CDR2 is SQIVND (reference sequence). V lost 6 bases and J lost 10, with 13 bases in between. This CDR3 region has 12 residues. CDR3 amino acids: CASRKSAGEQFF. CDR3 sequence (DNA): TGTGCCAGTAGGAAAAGTGCAGGCGAGCAGTTCTTC.

The J gene is TRBJ1-2, the V gene TRBV28; TRBD1 is a possible D gene (5 bases). The germline V gene encodes CDR1 MDHEN and CDR2 SYDVKM. Trimming shortened V by 2 bases and J by 2 bases, and 9 bases separated the two germline ends. This CDR3 comprises 14 residues. The CDR3 nucleotides are TGTGCCAGCAGTTTAGTAGGGGCGAACTATGGCTACACCTTC. Translating it yields CASSLVGANYGYTF.